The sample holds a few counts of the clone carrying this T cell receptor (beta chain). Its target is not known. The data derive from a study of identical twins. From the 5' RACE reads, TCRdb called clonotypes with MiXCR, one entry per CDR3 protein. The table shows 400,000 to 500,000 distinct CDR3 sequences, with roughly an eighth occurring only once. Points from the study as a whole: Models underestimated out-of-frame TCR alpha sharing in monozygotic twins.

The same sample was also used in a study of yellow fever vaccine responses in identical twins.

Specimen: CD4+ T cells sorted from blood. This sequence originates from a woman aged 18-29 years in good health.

The CDR3, as DNA: TGTGCCAGCAGCCCCCGACAGGGATTTGAAGCTTTCTTT. This gives the protein CASSPRQGFEAFF. This chain joins TRBV7-3 and TRBJ1-1; 7 bases agree with TRBD1. J was trimmed by 7 bases and V by 5 bases; bases with no gene match: 7. The germline CDR1 and CDR2 sequences are SGHTA and FQGTGA. The length of the CDR3 is 13 residues.